This record covers a single T cell receptor beta chain. Its antigen is unknown. TCRdb keeps only in-frame clones here, not all; method: immunoSEQ multiplex PCR. The sample consists of approximately 45,000 clones, 80% to 85% of them appearing once. The data were taken from a study of STAT3 mutations in large granular lymphocyte leukemia. This CDR3 has 11 residues. In germline, CDR1 is SGHRS, CDR2 YFSETQ. Deletions cut 4 bases from V and 3 bases from J, with 5 bases between. The study's findings and limits: In about 30% of the 18 patients, new TCR clonotypes emerged after therapy. In T-cell large granular lymphocyte leukemia, about half of patients showed multiple immunodominant subclonotypes.

V and J are TRBV5-1 and TRBJ2-7; D call uncertain. The sequence came from a human donor with T large granular lymphocyte leukemia. Some clones in this sample may be carry-over from other donors' samples. Sequencing was done on a sample of PBMCs. The CDR3 DNA follows: TGCGCCAGCAGCCCCTTCTACGAGCAGTACGTC. Encoded protein: CASSPFYEQYV.